This T cell receptor beta chain was obtained from a study of T cell responses to AZD1222 COVID-19 vaccine. Profiling relied on immunoSEQ multiplex PCR, and the TCRdb table lists in-frame clones only, not all of them. The table shows 40,000 to 60,000 clones, with about 87% occurring only once. Of note for this clone: Its specificity is not known.

Whole-study results and caveats: At baseline, seropositivity was found in only 5 to 7 AZD1222 recipients.

The CDR3 has 18 amino acids. Trimming stripped 5 bases from V and 0 bases from J, with 17 bases between. CDR1 is SGHVS, CDR2 FQNEAQ, per germline. The receptor was isolated from an adult who received the AZD1222 COVID-19 vaccine. The specimen comprised peripheral blood, sampled 28 days after the second AZD1222 dose. The chain links TRBV7-8 to TRBJ1-6, with TRBD1 as a possible D gene (5 bases). In nucleotides, the CDR3 is TGTGCCAGCAGCCCAATGGGTGGGGGGAGCTCCTATAATTCACCCCTCCACTTT. Amino acids: CASSPMGGGSSYNSPLHF.